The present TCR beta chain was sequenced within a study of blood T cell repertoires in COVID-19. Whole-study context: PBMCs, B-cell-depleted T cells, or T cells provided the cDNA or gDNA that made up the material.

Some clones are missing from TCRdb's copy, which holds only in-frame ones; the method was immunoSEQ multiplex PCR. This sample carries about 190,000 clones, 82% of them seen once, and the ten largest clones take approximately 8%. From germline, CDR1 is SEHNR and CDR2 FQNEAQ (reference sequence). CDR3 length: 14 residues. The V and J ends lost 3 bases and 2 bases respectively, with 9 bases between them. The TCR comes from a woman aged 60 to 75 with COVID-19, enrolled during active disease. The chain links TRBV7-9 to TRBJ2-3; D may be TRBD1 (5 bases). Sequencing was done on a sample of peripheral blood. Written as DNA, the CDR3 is TGTGCCAGCAGCTTGCTAGGGGTCACAGATACGCAGTATTTT. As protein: CASSLLGVTDTQYF.